A single sample gave rise to the 19 T cell receptor beta chains below, sequenced in a study of PD-1 blockade in classical Hodgkin lymphoma. Profiling relied on immunoSEQ multiplex PCR, and the TCRdb table lists in-frame clones only, not all of them. This table holds 30,000 or so clones, approximately 92% found once. Each patient relapsed following autologous stem cell transplantation, and prior brentuximab vedotin exposure differed. Thawed PBMCs yielded CD4+ T cells through magnetic negative selection. The sequences come from CD4+ T cells from blood, collected at baseline. Receptors originate from a human donor with classical Hodgkin lymphoma.

This chain connects TRBV6-5 to TRBJ2-2; maybe TRBD2 (6 bases). The CDR3 spans 14 residues. V was clipped by 8 bases and J by 7 bases, with 17 bases between them. CDR1 and CDR2 (germline): MNHEY, SVGAGI. CDR3 protein: CASSRDFTIGELFF. The CDR3 DNA reads TGTGCCAGCTCCCGGGACTTTACGATCGGGGAGCTGTTTTTT.

This chain connects TRBV28 to TRBJ1-5; 7 positions agree with TRBD1. Germline CDR1 MDHEN, CDR2 SYDVKM. Trimming took 3 bases from V and 5 from J; bases not matched to a gene: 7. The CDR3 totals 15 residues. CDR3 residues: CASSFQTGPHQPQHF. CDR3 bases: TGTGCCAGCAGTTTCCAGACAGGGCCGCATCAGCCCCAGCATTTT.

The count of this clone is one. This sequence joins TRBV5-1 and TRBJ2-6; D is unclear. This CDR3 has 15 residues. V was clipped by 4 bases and J by 0 bases, with 8 bases between them. CDR1 SGHRS and CDR2 YFSETQ come from the germline V gene. In DNA, the CDR3 is TGCGCCAGCAGCCCCATAAGCTCTGGGGCCAACGTCCTGACTTTC. It specifies CASSPISSGANVLTF.

This clone was detected only once. The chain links TRBV7-2 to TRBJ2-5, with D possibly matching TRBD2 (5 bases). Between the trimmed V and J ends, which lost 4 bases and 2 bases, there was a span of 23 bases. The germline CDR1 and CDR2 sequences are SGHTA and FQGNSA. CDR3 length: 18 residues. DNA for the CDR3: TGTGCCAGCAGCTCCCTAAATGTATGGACTGGAAAACAAGAGACCCAGTACTTC. Protein product: CASSSLNVWTGKQETQYF.

The rearrangement uses TRBV28 and TRBJ1-5; D remains unclear. This CDR3 has 16 residues. V dropped 4 bases and J dropped 3 bases, with 16 bases sitting between them. Germline CDR1 and CDR2: MDHEN and SYDVKM. The CDR3 DNA follows: TGTGCCAGCAGTTCTCAATCTCGGACCCTCAATCAGCCCCAGCATTTT. It is translated as CASSSQSRTLNQPQHF.

The V and J genes are TRBV4-1 and TRBJ2-7; TRBD2 agrees at 11 bases. The germline CDR1 and CDR2 sequences are MGHRA and YSYEKL. This CDR3 contains 17 residues. After removal of 1 base from V and 2 bases from J, the junction contained 7 bases not matched to a gene. The CDR3 DNA is TGCGCCAGCAGCCAAGTCGACATGGGACTAGCGGCCTACGAGCAGTACTTC. Protein product: CASSQVDMGLAAYEQYF.

The rearrangement uses TRBV7-7 and TRBJ2-3, with D possibly being TRBD1 or TRBD2 (5 bases each). The CDR3 has 15 residues. The germline CDR1 and CDR2 sequences are SSHAT and FNYEAQ (reference sequence). V was pared by 0 bases and J by 4 bases, with 11 bases between. The CDR3 is CASSLAGLAADTQYF. CDR3 DNA: TGTGCCAGCAGCTTAGCGGGGCTAGCCGCAGATACGCAGTATTTT.

In this sample, this clone turned up a few times. V gene TRBV29-1 combines with J gene TRBJ2-1; the D call may be TRBD1 or TRBD2 (5 bases each). CDR3 size: 12 residues. From germline, CDR1 is SQVTM and CDR2 ANQGSEA. Trimming removed 4 bases at V and 6 bases at J, with 10 bases between. CDR3 sequence (DNA): TGCAGCGTTGGCAGGGACGGCAATGAGCAGTTCTTC. This translates into CSVGRDGNEQFF.

The chain has TRBV19 and TRBJ2-3; TRBD2 aligns across 13 bases. Germline V gene lookup returns CDR1 LNHDA and CDR2 SQIVND (reference sequence). V lost 8 bases to trimming and J lost 6 bases; unmatched junction nucleotides: 20. This CDR3 has 19 amino acids. The CDR3 spells CASEPGRTSGRLVGDTQYF. The CDR3, as DNA: TGTGCCAGTGAACCCGGTAGGACTAGCGGGAGACTAGTCGGGGATACGCAGTATTTT.

The genes are TRBV7-9 and TRBJ2-2, with 15 positions matching TRBD2. The germline gives CDR1 SEHNR, CDR2 FQNEAQ (reference sequence). J was trimmed by 7 bases and V by 5 bases; bases with no gene match: 11. CDR3 length equals 18 residues. The CDR3 sequence is CASSPPGLAGGLGGELFF. Here the CDR3 DNA reads TGTGCCAGCAGCCCTCCCGGACTAGCGGGAGGGCTTGGCGGGGAGCTGTTTTTT.

This chain links TRBV5-5 with TRBJ1-1, with D perhaps TRBD1 (5 bases). The germline gives CDR1 SGHKS, CDR2 YYEKEE (reference sequence). V was clipped by 3 bases and J by 5 bases, with 14 bases between them. This CDR3 spans 14 amino acids. The CDR3 spells CASSSTKGRTEAFF. The CDR3 DNA reads TGTGCCAGCAGCTCAACAAAGGGGAGGACTGAAGCTTTCTTT.

V gene TRBV7-8 combines with J gene TRBJ1-2; a possible D gene is TRBD1 (6 bases). V lost 5 bases and J 8 bases, leaving 9 bases between the germline ends. From germline, CDR1 is SGHVS and CDR2 FQNEAQ. The CDR3 is 11 residues long. CDR3 sequence: CASSPGVGYTF. The CDR3 DNA is TGTGCCAGCAGCCCAGGGGTCGGCTACACCTTC.

The chain has TRBV10-3 and TRBJ2-3, with 11 bases identical to TRBD2. V lost 2 bases, J lost 7 bases, and 5 bases stayed unmatched. Per the germline V gene, CDR1 is ENHRY and CDR2 is SYGVKD. CDR3 length equals 15 residues. The DNA for the CDR3 is TGTGCCATCAGTGAGAGGGGGACTAGCGGTCATACGCAGTATTTT. Translating gives CAISERGTSGHTQYF.

This clone appeared once. V and J are TRBV6-4 and TRBJ2-2, with 8 bases identical to TRBD2. Trimming cost V 0 bases and J 6 bases; bases outside gene matches: 6. The CDR3 loop spans 16 amino acids. CDR1 and CDR2 (germline): MRHNA, SNTAGT. The CDR3 region is CASSDSKNGRAGELFF. The CDR3 DNA reads as TGTGCCAGCAGTGACTCGAAAAACGGGAGGGCCGGGGAGCTGTTTTTT.

This chain uses TRBV19 with TRBJ2-2; 10 bases are a match to TRBD1. Trimming removed 5 bases from V and 5 bases from J; junction bases left unmatched: 5. Germline CDR1 is LNHDA and CDR2 is SQIVND (reference sequence). The CDR3 is 15 residues long. In DNA, the CDR3 is TGTGCCAGTAGTTTGGACAGGGGGAATACCGGGGAGCTGTTTTTT. Its translation is CASSLDRGNTGELFF.

This chain uses TRBV30 with TRBJ2-7; possible D gene TRBD2, 6 bases. The V gene's germline CDR1 is GTSNPN and CDR2 SVGIG (reference sequence). CDR3 length equals 15 residues. The germline V and J ends were trimmed by 1 base and 6 bases, with 19 bases remaining between them. The CDR3 DNA is TGTGCCTGGAGTGGGGTTGGGACTCAGTCATTCGAGCAGTACTTC. Translation: CAWSGVGTQSFEQYF.

The chain couples TRBV13 to TRBJ2-7; 8 nucleotides line up with TRBD1. The germline CDR1 and CDR2 sequences are PRHDT and FYEKMQ (reference sequence). The junction had 7 bases not matched to a gene; V was cut back by 5 bases and J by 1 base. The CDR3 length is 15 residues. This chain's CDR3 is CASSRQGTASYEQYF. The DNA of the CDR3 is TGTGCCAGCAGCCGACAGGGGACAGCTTCCTACGAGCAGTACTTC.

This clone has a single count. The chain has TRBV2 and TRBJ1-5; D gene unclear. The V end lost 6 bases, the J end lost 2 bases, and 20 bases lay between the germline ends. Germline V lookup: CDR1 SNHLY, CDR2 FYNNEI. The CDR3 extends over 17 amino acids. The CDR3 spells CASSPLREGNGNQPQHF. The CDR3 nucleotides read TGTGCCAGCAGCCCTCTAAGGGAGGGAAACGGCAATCAGCCCCAGCATTTT.

The chain recombines TRBV5-1 with TRBJ2-3, with no clear D. V was cut by 0 bases and J by 5 bases, with 10 bases left in between. This CDR3 contains 14 residues. Germline CDR1 SGHRS, CDR2 YFSETQ. The CDR3 DNA reads TGCGCCAGCAGCTTGGAGGTCCCTCAAGATACGCAGTATTTT. The encoded protein is CASSLEVPQDTQYF.